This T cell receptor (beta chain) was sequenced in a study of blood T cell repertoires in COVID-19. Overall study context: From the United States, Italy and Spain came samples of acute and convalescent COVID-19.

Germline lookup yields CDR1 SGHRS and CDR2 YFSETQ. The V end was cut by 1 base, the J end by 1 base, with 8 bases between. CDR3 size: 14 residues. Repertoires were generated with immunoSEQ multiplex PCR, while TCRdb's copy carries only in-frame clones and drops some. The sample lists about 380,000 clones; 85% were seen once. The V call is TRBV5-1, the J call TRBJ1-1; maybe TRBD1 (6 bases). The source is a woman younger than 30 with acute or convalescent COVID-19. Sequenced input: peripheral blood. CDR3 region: CASSLTGTNTEAFF. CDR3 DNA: TGCGCCAGCAGCTTGACAGGGACGAACACTGAAGCTTTCTTT.